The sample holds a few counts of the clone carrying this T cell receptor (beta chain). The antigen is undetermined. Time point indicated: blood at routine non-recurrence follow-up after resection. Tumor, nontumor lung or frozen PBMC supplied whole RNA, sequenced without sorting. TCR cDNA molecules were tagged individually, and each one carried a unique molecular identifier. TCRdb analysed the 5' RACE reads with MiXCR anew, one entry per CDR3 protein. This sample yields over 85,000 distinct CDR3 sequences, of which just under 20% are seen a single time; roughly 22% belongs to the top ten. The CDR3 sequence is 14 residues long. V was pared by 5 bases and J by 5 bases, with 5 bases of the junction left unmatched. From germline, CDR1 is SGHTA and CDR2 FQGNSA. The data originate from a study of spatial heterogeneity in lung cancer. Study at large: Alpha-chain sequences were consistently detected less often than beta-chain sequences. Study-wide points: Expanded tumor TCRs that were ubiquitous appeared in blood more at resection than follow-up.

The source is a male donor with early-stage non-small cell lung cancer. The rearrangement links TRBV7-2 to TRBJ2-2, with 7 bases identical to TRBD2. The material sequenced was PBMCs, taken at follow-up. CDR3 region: CASSPRGETGELFF. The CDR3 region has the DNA TGTGCCAGCAGCCCCCGGGGGGAGACCGGGGAGCTGTTTTTT.